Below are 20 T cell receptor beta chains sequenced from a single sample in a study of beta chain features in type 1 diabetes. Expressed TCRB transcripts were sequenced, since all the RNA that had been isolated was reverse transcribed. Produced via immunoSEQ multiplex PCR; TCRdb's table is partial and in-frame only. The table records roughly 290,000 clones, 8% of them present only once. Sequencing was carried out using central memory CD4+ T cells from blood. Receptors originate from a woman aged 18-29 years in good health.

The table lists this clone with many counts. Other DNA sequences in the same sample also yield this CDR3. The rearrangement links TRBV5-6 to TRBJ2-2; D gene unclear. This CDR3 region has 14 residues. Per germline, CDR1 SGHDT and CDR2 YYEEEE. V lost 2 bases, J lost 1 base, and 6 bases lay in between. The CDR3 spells CASSLGLNTGELFF. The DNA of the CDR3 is TGTGCCAGCAGCTTAGGCCTGAACACCGGGGAGCTGTTTTTT. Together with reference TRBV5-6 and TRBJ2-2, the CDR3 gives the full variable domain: DAGVTQSPTHLIKTRGQQVTLRCSPKSGHDTVSWYQQALGQGPQFIFQYYEEEERQRGNFPDRFSGHQFPNYSSELNVNALLLGDSALYLCASSLGLNTGELFFGEGSRLTVL.

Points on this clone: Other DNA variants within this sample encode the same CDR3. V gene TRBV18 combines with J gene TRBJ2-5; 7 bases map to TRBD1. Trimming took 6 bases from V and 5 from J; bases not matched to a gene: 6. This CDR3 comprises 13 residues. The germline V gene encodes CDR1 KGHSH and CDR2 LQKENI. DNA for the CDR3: TGTGCCAGCTCGCCAGGGGGACGGGAGACCCAGTACTTC. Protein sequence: CASSPGGRETQYF.

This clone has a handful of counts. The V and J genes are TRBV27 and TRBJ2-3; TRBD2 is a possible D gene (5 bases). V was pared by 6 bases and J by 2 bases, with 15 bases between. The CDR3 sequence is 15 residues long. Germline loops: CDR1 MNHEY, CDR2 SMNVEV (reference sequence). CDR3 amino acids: CASRSSRRVTDTQYF. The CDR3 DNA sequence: TGTGCCAGCAGGAGTTCGCGGCGGGTCACAGATACGCAGTATTTT.

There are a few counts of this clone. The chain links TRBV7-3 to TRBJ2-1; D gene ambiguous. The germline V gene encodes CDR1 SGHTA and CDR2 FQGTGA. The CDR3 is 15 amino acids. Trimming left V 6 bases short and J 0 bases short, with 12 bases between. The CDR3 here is CASSLDGLSYNEQFF. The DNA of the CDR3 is TGTGCCAGCAGTCTTGACGGGCTCTCCTACAATGAGCAGTTCTTC.

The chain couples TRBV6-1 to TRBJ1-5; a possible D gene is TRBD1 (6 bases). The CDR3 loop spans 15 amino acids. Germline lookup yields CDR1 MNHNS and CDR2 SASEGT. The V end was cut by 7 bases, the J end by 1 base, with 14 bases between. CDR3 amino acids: CASTRTDNSNQPQHF. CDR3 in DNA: TGTGCCAGCACACGGACAGATAACAGCAATCAGCCCCAGCATTTT.

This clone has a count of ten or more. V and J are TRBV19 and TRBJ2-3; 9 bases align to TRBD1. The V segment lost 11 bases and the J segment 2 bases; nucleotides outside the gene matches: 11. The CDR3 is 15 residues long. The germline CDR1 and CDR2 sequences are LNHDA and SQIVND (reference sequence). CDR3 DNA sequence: TGTGCCTCACATCACGGGACAGGGATCACAGATACGCAGTATTTT. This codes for CASHHGTGITDTQYF.

CDR3 sequence reads: CASKSGNQETQYF. DNA for the CDR3: TGTGCCAGCAAAAGCGGAAACCAAGAGACCCAGTACTTC. J is TRBJ2-5 and V is TRBV5-4; D is possibly TRBD2 (5 bases). Trimming cost V 6 bases and J 0 bases, with 9 bases left between them. The CDR3 length is 13 residues. CDR1 is SGHNT and CDR2 is YYREEE in the germline V gene (reference sequence). The full variable domain, completed using reference TRBV5-4 and TRBJ2-5, is ETGVTQSPTHLIKTRGQQVTLRCSSQSGHNTVSWYQQALGQGPQFIFQYYREEENGRGNFPPRFSGLQFPNYSSELNVNALELDDSALYLCASKSGNQETQYFGPGTRLLVL.

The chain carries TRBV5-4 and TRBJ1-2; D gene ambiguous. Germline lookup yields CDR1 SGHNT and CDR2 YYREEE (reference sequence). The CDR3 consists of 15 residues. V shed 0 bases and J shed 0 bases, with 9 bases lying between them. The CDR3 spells CASSLDRGANYGYTF. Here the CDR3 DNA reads TGTGCCAGCAGCTTGGACAGAGGAGCTAACTATGGCTACACCTTC. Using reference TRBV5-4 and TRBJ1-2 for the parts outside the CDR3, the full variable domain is ETGVTQSPTHLIKTRGQQVTLRCSSQSGHNTVSWYQQALGQGPQFIFQYYREEENGRGNFPPRFSGLQFPNYSSELNVNALELDDSALYLCASSLDRGANYGYTFGSGTRLTVV.

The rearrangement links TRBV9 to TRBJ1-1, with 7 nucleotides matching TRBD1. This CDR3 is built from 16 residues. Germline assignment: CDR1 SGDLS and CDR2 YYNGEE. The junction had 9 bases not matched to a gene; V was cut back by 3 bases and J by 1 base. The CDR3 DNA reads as TGTGCCAGCAGCGCCAACAGGGGAATAGAGAACACTGAAGCTTTCTTT. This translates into CASSANRGIENTEAFF.

Here the CDR3 DNA reads TGTGCCAGCAGCCCTCGGGGAGGGACTTACGGCTACACCTTC. Its translation is CASSPRGGTYGYTF. The V call is TRBV9, the J call TRBJ1-2, with D maybe TRBD1 (5 bases). The germline V and J ends were trimmed by 4 bases and 8 bases, with 18 bases remaining between them. From germline, CDR1 is SGDLS and CDR2 YYNGEE. This CDR3 is 14 amino acids long.

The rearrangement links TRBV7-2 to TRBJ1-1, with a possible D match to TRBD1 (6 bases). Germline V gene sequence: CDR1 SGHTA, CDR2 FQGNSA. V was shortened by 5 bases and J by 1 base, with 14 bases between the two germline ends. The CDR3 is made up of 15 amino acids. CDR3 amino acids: CASSGTQGRNTEAFF. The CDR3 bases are TGTGCCAGCAGCGGTACGCAGGGGAGGAACACTGAAGCTTTCTTT.

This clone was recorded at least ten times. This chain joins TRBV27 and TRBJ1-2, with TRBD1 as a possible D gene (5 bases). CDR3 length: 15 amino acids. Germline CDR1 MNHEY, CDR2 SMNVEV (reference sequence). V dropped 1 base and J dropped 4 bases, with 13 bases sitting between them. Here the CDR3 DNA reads TGTGCCAGCAGTTTATTTGTCGGGACGCCCTATGGCTACACCTTC. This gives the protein CASSLFVGTPYGYTF.

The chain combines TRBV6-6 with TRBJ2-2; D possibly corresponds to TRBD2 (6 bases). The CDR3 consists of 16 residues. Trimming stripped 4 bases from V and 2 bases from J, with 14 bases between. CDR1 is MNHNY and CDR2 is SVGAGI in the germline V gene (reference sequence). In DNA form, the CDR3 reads TGTGCCAGCAGTTCCCTACTAGCAGGCAACACCGGGGAGCTGTTTTTT. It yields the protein CASSSLLAGNTGELFF.

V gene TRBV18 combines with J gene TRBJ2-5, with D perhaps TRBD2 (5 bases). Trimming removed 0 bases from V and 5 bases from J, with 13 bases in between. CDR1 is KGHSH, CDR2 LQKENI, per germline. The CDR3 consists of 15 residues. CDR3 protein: CASSPPSLGAETQYF. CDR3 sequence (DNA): TGTGCCAGCTCACCACCGTCCTTGGGAGCGGAGACCCAGTACTTC.

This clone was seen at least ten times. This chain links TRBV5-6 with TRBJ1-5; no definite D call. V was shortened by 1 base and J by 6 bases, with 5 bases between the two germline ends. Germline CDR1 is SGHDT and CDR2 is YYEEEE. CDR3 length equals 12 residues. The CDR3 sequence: CASSLYGQPQHF. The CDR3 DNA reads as TGTGCCAGCAGCTTGTATGGTCAGCCCCAGCATTTT.

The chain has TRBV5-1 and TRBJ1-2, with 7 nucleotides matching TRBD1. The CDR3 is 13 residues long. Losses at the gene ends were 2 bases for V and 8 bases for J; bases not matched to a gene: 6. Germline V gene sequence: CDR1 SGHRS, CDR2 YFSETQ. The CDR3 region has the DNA TGCGCCAGCAGCTTTCGACAGGGCGGCGGCTACACCTTC. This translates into CASSFRQGGGYTF.

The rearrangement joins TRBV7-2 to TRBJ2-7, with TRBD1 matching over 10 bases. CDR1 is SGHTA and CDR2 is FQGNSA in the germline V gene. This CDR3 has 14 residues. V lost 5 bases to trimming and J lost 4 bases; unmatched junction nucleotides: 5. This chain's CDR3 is CASSIAGQGYEQYF. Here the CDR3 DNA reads TGTGCCAGCAGCATCGCGGGACAGGGGTACGAGCAGTACTTC.

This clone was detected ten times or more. In DNA form, the CDR3 reads TGTGCCAGCAGCTTAACGGTCGCAGATACGCAGTATTTT. Residues: CASSLTVADTQYF. The rearrangement links TRBV7-9 to TRBJ2-3, with D uncertain. The CDR3 consists of 13 residues. Germline CDR1 is SEHNR and CDR2 is FQNEAQ (reference sequence). Trimming removed 2 bases at V and 4 bases at J, with 7 bases between.

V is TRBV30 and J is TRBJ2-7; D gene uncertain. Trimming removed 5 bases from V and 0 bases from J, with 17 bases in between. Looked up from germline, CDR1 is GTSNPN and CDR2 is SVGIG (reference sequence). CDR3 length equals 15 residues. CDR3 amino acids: CAWGPPTHFSYEQYF. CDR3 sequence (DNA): TGTGCCTGGGGTCCCCCTACACACTTCTCCTACGAGCAGTACTTC.

CDR3 loop: CASSPGRTGVYEQYF. Here the CDR3 DNA reads TGTGCCAGCAGCCCGGGTAGGACAGGGGTCTACGAGCAGTACTTC. The gene calls are TRBV7-2 and TRBJ2-7, with 9 bases lining up with TRBD1. Germline CDR1 reads SGHTA; CDR2 reads FQGNSA. V was clipped by 5 bases and J by 3 bases; unmatched bases: 8. There are 15 residues in the CDR3.